One and the same sample provided the 7 T cell receptor beta chains below, sequenced in a study of metastatic and nonmetastatic thyroid tumors. Each patient came to thyroid surgery without any prior treatment (of any kind). MiXCR reprocessed the PCR reads for TCRdb. The repertoire holds some 27,000 clones, less than 25% seen once, with about 2.4% in the top ten. The sample was blood. The receptors come from a female donor with papillary thyroid cancer or a benign thyroid nodule (not recorded which). Some clones in this sample may be carry-over from other donors' samples.

This clone was recorded many times. The rearrangement links TRBV2 to TRBJ2-5; 9 nucleotides agree with TRBD2. Germline V CDR1 and CDR2: SNHLY, FYNNEI. The V segment lost 10 bases and the J segment 2 bases; nucleotides outside the gene matches: 14. The CDR3 loop spans 16 amino acids. The CDR3 DNA is TGTGCCACCCAAAACGAGGCGGGGGGGGTTCAAGAGACCCAGTACTTC. Its protein is CATQNEAGGVQETQYF.

The V call is TRBV6-2 or TRBV6-3, the J call TRBJ1-1; D gene uncertain. CDR1 is MNHEY and CDR2 is SVGEGT in the germline V gene. This CDR3 spans 12 amino acids. The V and J ends lost 6 bases and 0 bases respectively, with 5 bases between them. CDR3 region: CASRSLNTEAFF. The CDR3 DNA sequence: TGTGCCAGCAGAAGCCTGAACACTGAAGCTTTCTTT.

This clone was seen ten or more times. The chain combines TRBV5-4 with TRBJ2-5; no reliable D call. CDR1 SGHNT and CDR2 YYREEE come from the germline V gene (reference sequence). The CDR3 runs 12 residues. The V end was cut by 4 bases, the J end by 9 bases, with 13 bases between. CDR3 sequence: CASSLDPSAQYF. For the CDR3, the DNA is TGTGCCAGCAGCCTAGACCCGTCGGCCCAGTACTTC. Supplemented by reference TRBV5-4 and TRBJ2-5, the full variable domain reads ETGVTQSPTHLIKTRGQQVTLRCSSQSGHNTVSWYQQALGQGPQFIFQYYREEENGRGNFPPRFSGLQFPNYSSELNVNALELDDSALYLCASSLDPSAQYFGPGTRLLVL.

Of note for this clone: Since the CDR3 does not end with the conserved phenylalanine or tryptophan, this likely comes from a read error. The limits of the CDR3 on the DNA are not certain, so only TCRdb's listed CDR3 is given. The V gene is TRBV30, the J gene TRBJ2-7. The CDR3 has 13 amino acids, counting both end residues. Germline V gives CDR1 GTSNPN, CDR2 SVGIG (reference sequence). The CDR3 spells CAWSWKGSDEKYL.

This clone was seen ten or more times. This rearrangement joins TRBV6-2 or TRBV6-3 to TRBJ1-5; D is possibly TRBD1 (5 bases). The CDR3 spans 15 residues. The V and J ends lost 6 bases and 5 bases respectively, with 17 bases between them. The germline V gene has CDR1 MNHEY and CDR2 SVGEGT. CDR3 coding DNA: TGTGCCAGCAGCCCTATATGGGGGAACGATCAGCCCCAGCATTTT. It is translated as CASSPIWGNDQPQHF.

J is TRBJ2-5 and V is TRBV4-1; D unresolved. The CDR3 covers 16 residues. V lost 4 bases to trimming and J lost 2 bases, with 17 bases between them. CDR1 MGHRA and CDR2 YSYEKL come from the germline V gene. CDR3 amino acids: CASSRGPRTAQETQYF. DNA of the CDR3: TGCGCCAGCAGCCGAGGCCCCCGCACGGCACAAGAGACCCAGTACTTC.

At least ten counts were recorded for this clone. The chain links TRBV10-1 to TRBJ1-1; TRBD1 agrees at 10 bases. The V and J ends lost 3 bases and 3 bases, in that order; junction bases with no gene match: 13. The CDR3 sequence is 18 residues long. The germline V gene encodes CDR1 WNHNN and CDR2 SYGVQD (reference sequence). The CDR3 protein is CASSDIGLTGGEDTEAFF. The DNA of the CDR3 is TGCGCCAGCAGTGATATAGGGTTGACAGGGGGCGAAGACACTGAAGCTTTCTTT.